The TCR beta chain under discussion was sequenced for a study of blood T cell repertoires in COVID-19. Source study methods: Using reference gene primer amplification, nucleated cell counts were estimated. Repertoires were generated with immunoSEQ multiplex PCR, while TCRdb's copy carries only in-frame clones and drops some. The V and J calls and clone size come from that table; D and trimming were worked out from the DNA. The table lists about 380,000 clones, approximately 87% of them singletons. CDR1 is LNHNV and CDR2 is YYDKDF in the germline V gene (reference sequence). This CDR3 comprises 12 residues. The V and J ends lost 1 base and 4 bases respectively, with 2 bases between them. Two consecutive negative NP/OP PCR tests, clearance, or resolved symptoms defined Cohort 3 recovery.

Sequenced sample: PBMCs or T cells enriched from blood (not recorded which). This TCR derives from a man between 25 and 39 years old who had recovered from COVID-19. The chain carries TRBV15 and TRBJ1-5; D call uncertain. CDR3 nucleotide sequence: TGTGCCACCAGCAGAGCAAATCAGCCCCAGCATTTT. This translates into CATSRANQPQHF.